This passage covers 16 T cell receptor beta chains from one sample sequenced in a study of shared clonotypes between healthy human individuals. The assay was immunoSEQ multiplex PCR, and TCRdb's table has in-frame clones only and misses some. The sample includes a few million clones, approximately 93% of them seen just once. Sequenced: naive CD4+ T cells from PBMCs. This sample's subset: CD45RA+ positively selected. The origin of the receptors is a young man in good health. Some clones in this sample may be carry-over from other donors' samples.

V gene TRBV5-1 combines with J gene TRBJ2-5; 7 bases are shared with TRBD1. The germline CDR1 and CDR2 sequences are SGHRS and YFSETQ. J gave up 7 bases and V 8 bases, and 20 bases lay outside the gene matches. This CDR3 has 16 amino acids. The CDR3 bases are TGCGCCAGTTCCACAGGGGCCCTTTTGTATGTGGGGACCCAGTACTTC. It is translated as CASSTGALLYVGTQYF.

V gene TRBV29-1 combines with J gene TRBJ2-1, with D tentatively TRBD1 (8 bases). The V gene's germline CDR1 is SQVTM and CDR2 ANQGSEA. V gave up 6 bases and J gave up 4 bases, with 19 bases separating them. The CDR3 runs 15 residues. CDR3 in DNA: TGCAGCGTGGAGGACAGGGAGGGGACTTACAATGAGCAGTTCTTC. This translates into CSVEDREGTYNEQFF.

About this clone: The identical CDR3 is also encoded by other nucleotide sequences in the sample. This chain connects TRBV5-1 to TRBJ2-7; TRBD2 might be the D (5 bases). The CDR3 covers 12 residues. V shed 4 bases and J shed 5 bases, with 10 bases lying between them. In germline, CDR1 is SGHRS, CDR2 YFSETQ. CDR3 DNA: TGCGCCAGCAGCCCCGAGGGTCACGAGCAGTACTTC. This codes for CASSPEGHEQYF.

V usage is TRBV25-1 and J usage is TRBJ1-2; no definite D call. Germline V gene lookup returns CDR1 MGHDK and CDR2 SYGVNS. The CDR3 loop spans 11 amino acids. Trimming cost V 4 bases and J 8 bases, with 8 bases left between them. The CDR3 protein is CASSGTLGYTF. CDR3 in DNA: TGTGCCAGCAGTGGGACGCTGGGCTACACCTTC.

The chain links TRBV12-5 to TRBJ2-1; 7 nucleotides agree with TRBD1. CDR1 is LGHNT, CDR2 FRNRAP, per germline. The CDR3 loop spans 19 amino acids. V lost 7 bases, J lost 4 bases, and 22 bases stayed unmatched. CDR3 loop: CASAQRQGGGPLSYNEQFF. The CDR3 DNA reads TGTGCTAGTGCCCAACGACAGGGTGGAGGCCCGCTTTCTTACAATGAGCAGTTCTTC.

The genes are TRBV7-9 and TRBJ2-5, with TRBD1 as a possible D gene (5 bases). V lost 5 bases and J 5 bases, leaving 21 bases between the germline ends. The CDR3 consists of 16 residues. Germline values: CDR1 SEHNR, CDR2 FQNEAQ (reference sequence). The CDR3 region is CASSQGVFGPGETQYF. The CDR3 DNA reads TGTGCCAGCAGCCAAGGGGTATTCGGACCAGGGGAGACCCAGTACTTC. The variable domain in full, completed from reference TRBV7-9 and TRBJ2-5, reads DTGVSQNPRHKITKRGQNVTFRCDPISEHNRLYWYRQTLGQGPEFLTYFQNEAQLEKSRLLSDRFSAERPKGSFSTLEIQRTEQGDSAMYLCASSQGVFGPGETQYFGPGTRLLVL.

This clone occurred once. The chain is built from TRBV18 and TRBJ1-2; weak D call: TRBD1 (6 bases). This CDR3 has 14 amino acids. Germline-derived CDR1 and CDR2 are KGHSH and LQKENI. V lost 3 bases to trimming and J lost 7 bases, with 15 bases between them. CDR3: CASSPTGPPVGYTF. The CDR3 coding sequence is TGTGCCAGCTCACCGACAGGACCGCCGGTTGGCTACACCTTC.

The rearrangement links TRBV6-6 to TRBJ1-1; the D is unclear. From germline, CDR1 is MNHNY and CDR2 SVGAGI (reference sequence). V lost 6 bases and J 0 bases, leaving 5 bases between the germline ends. This CDR3 spans 12 amino acids. CDR3 region: CASRRLNTEAFF. CDR3 coding DNA: TGTGCCAGCAGGAGGTTGAACACTGAAGCTTTCTTT.

The chain recombines TRBV5-1 with TRBJ1-1; TRBD1 aligns across 9 bases. Per the germline V gene, CDR1 is SGHRS and CDR2 is YFSETQ. The CDR3 runs to 14 residues. Trimming removed 6 bases from V and 1 base from J; junction bases left unmatched: 4. CDR3 in amino acids: CASTRTGENTEAFF. The CDR3 DNA follows: TGCGCCAGCACCCGGACAGGGGAGAACACTGAAGCTTTCTTT.

V gene TRBV7-9 combines with J gene TRBJ2-7; no clear D. V lost 5 bases, J lost 3 bases, and 8 bases lay in between. This CDR3 has 12 residues. Germline values: CDR1 SEHNR, CDR2 FQNEAQ (reference sequence). The CDR3 sequence: CASSQDYYEQYF. The CDR3 DNA is TGTGCCAGCAGCCAGGATTACTACGAGCAGTACTTC. The full variable domain, in which reference TRBV7-9 and TRBJ2-7 provide the parts outside the CDR3, is DTGVSQNPRHKITKRGQNVTFRCDPISEHNRLYWYRQTLGQGPEFLTYFQNEAQLEKSRLLSDRFSAERPKGSFSTLEIQRTEQGDSAMYLCASSQDYYEQYFGPGTRLTVT.

The V gene is TRBV6-5, the J gene TRBJ1-2, with 9 bases fitting TRBD1. V was pared by 8 bases and J by 4 bases, with 8 bases of the junction left unmatched. This CDR3 region has 14 residues. Germline CDR1 MNHEY, CDR2 SVGAGI. CDR3 residues: CASEAGQGSYGYTF. The CDR3 DNA reads TGTGCCAGCGAAGCCGGACAGGGGAGCTATGGCTACACCTTC.

The rearrangement joins TRBV6-1 to TRBJ1-2; maybe TRBD1 (6 bases). Germline values: CDR1 MNHNS, CDR2 SASEGT. V shed 8 bases and J shed 3 bases, with 16 bases lying between them. CDR3 size: 14 residues. The DNA of the CDR3 is TGTGCCAGCCGCTTTGTACAGGGAGACTATGGCTACACCTTC. Its translation: CASRFVQGDYGYTF.

The chain uses TRBV7-9 and TRBJ1-2; D not resolved. The CDR3 is 15 amino acids. V lost 2 bases, J lost 7 bases, and 17 bases lay in between. Germline V gives CDR1 SEHNR, CDR2 FQNEAQ (reference sequence). Here the CDR3 reads CASSLLGGGNGGYTF. The CDR3 nucleotides read TGTGCCAGCAGCTTACTTGGCGGCGGGAATGGTGGCTACACCTTC.

The chain links TRBV5-1 to TRBJ1-4; 11 bases line up with TRBD1. The trim removed 4 bases at V and 3 bases at J, leaving 5 bases unmatched. Germline V CDR1 and CDR2: SGHRS, YFSETQ. The CDR3 consists of 16 residues. Here the CDR3 reads CASSADRGLANEKLFF. CDR3 bases: TGCGCCAGCAGCGCGGACAGGGGGCTAGCTAATGAAAAACTGTTTTTT.

This sequence joins TRBV7-6 and TRBJ2-3; 12 bases are shared with TRBD2. V lost 1 base and J lost 9; bases outside the gene matches: 8. This CDR3 has 16 amino acids. Germline CDR1 is SGHVS and CDR2 is FNYEAQ. CDR3: CASSLELAGGRTTQYF. DNA of the CDR3: TGTGCCAGCAGCTTAGAACTAGCGGGAGGTCGCACAACGCAGTATTTT.

The J gene is TRBJ2-5, the V gene TRBV7-6, with 8 bases fitting TRBD1. The CDR3 runs 17 residues. In germline, CDR1 is SGHVS, CDR2 FNYEAQ. J was trimmed by 7 bases and V by 5 bases; bases with no gene match: 18. The CDR3 is CASSPQSWTGSLGTQYF. Here the CDR3 DNA reads TGTGCCAGCAGCCCTCAATCATGGACAGGGAGCCTAGGGACCCAGTACTTC. Complete variable domain (other parts from reference TRBV7-6 and TRBJ2-5): GAGVSQSPRYKVTKRGQDVALRCDPISGHVSLYWYRQALGQGPEFLTYFNYEAQQDKSGLPNDRFSAERPEGSISTLTIQRTEQRDSAMYRCASSPQSWTGSLGTQYFGPGTRLLVL.